What follows are 5 T cell receptor beta chains derived from one specimen sequenced in a study of T cells after yellow fever vaccination. MiXCR, run by TCRdb on the 5' RACE reads, gives a single entry per CDR3 protein. The sample lists about 580,000 distinct CDR3 sequences, less than 20% seen once, with 15% to 20% in the top ten. The material was PBMCs, obtained 5 to 6 days after the first yellow fever vaccination. The receptor source for this set is a man aged 18 to 30 who received the YFV17D yellow fever vaccine.

The rearrangement uses TRBV15 and TRBJ2-7, with D tentatively TRBD2 (6 bases). The V gene lost 1 base and the J gene lost 2 bases, with 9 bases spanning the gap. This CDR3 region has 14 residues. CDR1 and CDR2 (germline): LNHNV, YYDKDF (reference sequence). The CDR3 loop is CATSRGRGTYEQYF. In DNA, the CDR3 is TGTGCCACCAGCAGAGGGAGGGGAACCTACGAGCAGTACTTC.

This clonotype came up a few times. The V call is TRBV20-1, the J call TRBJ1-1, with unresolved D. Trimming shortened V by 0 bases and J by 0 bases, and 5 bases separated the two germline ends. The CDR3 consists of 13 residues. CDR1 is DFQATT and CDR2 is SNEGSKA in the germline V gene (reference sequence). CDR3 in DNA: TGCAGTGCTAGAGATGACGTGAACACTGAAGCTTTCTTT. This translates into CSARDDVNTEAFF.

This chain uses TRBV23-1 with TRBJ2-7; D call uncertain. TRBV23-1 is known as an ORF, though its function is uncertain. CDR3 length equals 11 residues. The V end lost 4 bases, the J end lost 6 bases, and 7 bases lay between the germline ends. In nucleotides, the CDR3 is TGCGCCAGCAGTCGAATCGCCGAGCAGTACTTC. Protein sequence: CASSRIAEQYF.

Only a few counts were recorded for this clonotype. The chain recombines TRBV5-1 with TRBJ2-1, with 11 bases lining up with TRBD2. V was pared by 0 bases and J by 3 bases, with 2 bases of the junction left unmatched. The CDR3 totals 16 residues. The V gene's germline CDR1 is SGHRS and CDR2 YFSETQ. The CDR3 region is CASSLDLAGGYNEQFF. The CDR3 DNA sequence: TGCGCCAGCAGCTTGGATCTAGCGGGGGGCTACAATGAGCAGTTCTTC.

This clonotype was observed a handful of times. The chain recombines TRBV12-3 or TRBV12-4 with TRBJ2-7; 7 nucleotides agree with TRBD1. The CDR3 loop spans 14 amino acids. J was trimmed by 1 base and V by 6 bases; bases with no gene match: 6. CDR3 DNA: TGTGCCAGCAGATTTCAGACAGGGTCCTACGAGCAGTACTTC. This encodes CASRFQTGSYEQYF.